What follows are 30 T cell receptor beta chains derived from one specimen sequenced in a study of blood T cell repertoires in COVID-19. Here immunoSEQ multiplex PCR was the method, and the copy in TCRdb shows in-frame clones only, minus some. The sample consists of tens of thousands of clones, roughly 77% of them appearing once. Source material: peripheral blood. The receptors derive from a human donor with active or convalescent COVID-19. The donor label of this sample is uncertain.

The CDR3 DNA reads as TGTGCCAGCAGTGAAGCGACCGAGGCAGCCGGGGAGCTGTTTTTT. It yields the protein CASSEATEAAGELFF. The gene calls are TRBV6-1 and TRBJ2-2; D call uncertain. The CDR3 has 15 amino acids. V lost 0 bases, J lost 6 bases, and 11 bases lay in between. Germline values: CDR1 MNHNS, CDR2 SASEGT.

V gene TRBV7-9 combines with J gene TRBJ2-7; TRBD1 matches at 7 bases. The CDR3 has 15 residues. Germline CDR1 reads SEHNR; CDR2 reads FQNEAQ (reference sequence). Trimming took 5 bases from V and 0 from J; bases not matched to a gene: 7. The CDR3, as DNA: TGTGCCAGCAGCGAGTCCCGGGACAGCTCCTACGAGCAGTACTTC. Its protein product is CASSESRDSSYEQYF.

The chain couples TRBV6-5 to TRBJ2-2; 7 nucleotides line up with TRBD1. Germline V gene sequence: CDR1 MNHEY, CDR2 SVGAGI. After removal of 8 bases from V and 0 bases from J, the junction contained 6 bases not matched to a gene. The CDR3 is made up of 15 amino acids. The CDR3 region is CASGSGTANTGELFF. CDR3 DNA: TGTGCCAGCGGCTCCGGGACAGCGAACACCGGGGAGCTGTTTTTT.

This clone was counted only a few times. V is TRBV4-2 and J is TRBJ2-3; TRBD1 agrees at 7 bases. J gave up 2 bases and V 4 bases, and 6 bases lay outside the gene matches. The CDR3 is made up of 15 amino acids. Germline V gene lookup returns CDR1 LGHNA and CDR2 YNFKEQ. This chain's CDR3 is CASSLNRGYTDTQYF. DNA of the CDR3: TGTGCCAGCAGCCTCAACAGGGGCTACACAGATACGCAGTATTTT.

The V call is TRBV4-1, the J call TRBJ2-3; D possibly corresponds to TRBD2 (6 bases). Germline V gene data show CDR1 as MGHRA and CDR2 as YSYEKL. There are 17 residues in the CDR3. Trimming stripped 0 bases from V and 6 bases from J, with 19 bases between. The CDR3 sequence: CASSQERETSHSDTQYF. The CDR3 coding sequence is TGCGCCAGCAGCCAAGAGAGGGAGACTAGTCACAGTGATACGCAGTATTTT.

The V call is TRBV2, the J call TRBJ1-6; no reliable D call. V lost 6 bases and J lost 7, with 10 bases in between. The germline V gene has CDR1 SNHLY and CDR2 FYNNEI. The CDR3 has 13 amino acids. CDR3: CASSLGSNSPLHF. In DNA, the CDR3 is TGTGCCAGCAGCCTAGGGAGCAATTCACCCCTCCACTTT.

This rearrangement joins TRBV10-3 to TRBJ1-2; D uncertain. The CDR3 sequence is 13 residues long. Germline V lookup: CDR1 ENHRY, CDR2 SYGVKD. The ends were cut back, 2 bases at V and 8 bases at J, with 12 bases in the middle. As DNA, the CDR3 is TGTGCCATCAGTGAGGGGTCCCCCGGGGGCTACACCTTC. Protein sequence: CAISEGSPGGYTF.

The sample holds a few counts of this clone. This chain joins TRBV29-1 and TRBJ1-2; D is unclear. The CDR3 runs 12 residues. CDR1 and CDR2 (germline): SQVTM, ANQGSEA. Trimming cost V 7 bases and J 2 bases, with 11 bases left between them. In DNA, the CDR3 is TGCAGCGCCGGAAACAGAAACTATGGCTACACCTTC. Translation gives CSAGNRNYGYTF.

The chain combines TRBV5-6 with TRBJ2-3; TRBD2 matches at 9 bases. The CDR3 spans 16 residues. CDR1 SGHDT and CDR2 YYEEEE come from the germline V gene. Trimming cost V 4 bases and J 2 bases; bases outside gene matches: 8. In DNA form, the CDR3 reads TGTGCCAGCAGCATGCTGGCGGGAGGGTACACAGATACGCAGTATTTT. Its translation is CASSMLAGGYTDTQYF. Drawing the rest from reference TRBV5-6 and TRBJ2-3, the complete variable domain is DAGVTQSPTHLIKTRGQQVTLRCSPKSGHDTVSWYQQALGQGPQFIFQYYEEEERQRGNFPDRFSGHQFPNYSSELNVNALLLGDSALYLCASSMLAGGYTDTQYFGPGTRLTVL.

The chain couples TRBV14 to TRBJ1-5; 9 bases agree with TRBD1. CDR3 length: 17 amino acids. In germline, CDR1 is SGHDN, CDR2 FVKESK. The ends lost 0 bases at V and 5 bases at J; junction bases unmatched: 8. The CDR3 region is CASSQERPGQGDQPQHF. The CDR3 DNA is TGTGCCAGCAGCCAAGAAAGGCCGGGACAGGGAGATCAGCCCCAGCATTTT.

This clone came up a few times. The chain carries TRBV30 and TRBJ2-7, with D hard to call. V was clipped by 4 bases and J by 0 bases, with 10 bases between them. The germline CDR1 and CDR2 sequences are GTSNPN and SVGIG (reference sequence). The CDR3 contains 13 residues. CDR3 protein: CAWKLFSSYEQYF. In DNA, the CDR3 is TGTGCCTGGAAACTCTTTAGCTCCTACGAGCAGTACTTC.

This sequence joins TRBV7-9 and TRBJ2-3; maybe TRBD2 (5 bases). V was shortened by 4 bases and J by 4 bases, with 21 bases between the two germline ends. The CDR3 has 17 amino acids. Per germline, CDR1 SEHNR and CDR2 FQNEAQ (reference sequence). CDR3 residues: CASSSSLVGYGADTQYF. Here the CDR3 DNA reads TGTGCCAGCAGCTCTTCCTTAGTCGGTTACGGGGCAGATACGCAGTATTTT.

The table lists this clone with a count of one. The V gene is TRBV6-5, the J gene TRBJ1-1; 7 bases align to TRBD1. V was clipped by 4 bases and J by 9 bases; unmatched bases: 5. The CDR3 sequence is 12 residues long. Looked up from germline, CDR1 is MNHEY and CDR2 is SVGAGI. The CDR3 nucleotides are TGTGCCAGCAGTTTCCGACAGGGTAAAGCTTTCTTT. As protein: CASSFRQGKAFF.

This clone has only one observation. This sequence joins TRBV5-1 and TRBJ2-7, with D tentatively TRBD1 (6 bases). This CDR3 is 15 amino acids long. Germline V gives CDR1 SGHRS, CDR2 YFSETQ. Trimming took 0 bases from V and 2 from J, leaving 12 bases between them. The CDR3: CASSLAQGMAYEQYF. Here the CDR3 DNA reads TGCGCCAGCAGCTTGGCCCAGGGGATGGCCTACGAGCAGTACTTC.

Written as DNA, the CDR3 is TGTGCCAGCACCCCTAGCGAGCGGTACACCGGGGAGCTGTTTTTT. Its translation: CASTPSERYTGELFF. The chain couples TRBV3-1 (or the pseudogene TRBV3-2) to TRBJ2-2; D is perhaps TRBD2 (6 bases). V was shortened by 7 bases and J by 3 bases, with 15 bases between the two germline ends. Germline values: CDR1 LGHDT, CDR2 YNNKEL (reference sequence). The CDR3 contains 15 residues.

The chain carries TRBV9 and TRBJ2-3, with 11 bases matching TRBD2. This CDR3 spans 15 amino acids. Trimming removed 0 bases from V and 3 bases from J; junction bases left unmatched: 0. Germline loops: CDR1 SGDLS, CDR2 YYNGEE. CDR3 sequence reads: CASSVGTSGTDTQYF. CDR3 nucleotide sequence: TGTGCCAGCAGCGTAGGGACTAGCGGGACAGATACGCAGTATTTT.

This sequence joins TRBV27 and TRBJ2-7, with 10 positions matching TRBD1. Germline V CDR1 and CDR2: MNHEY, SMNVEV (reference sequence). Unmatched junction bases numbered 7, after V lost 6 bases and J lost 5 bases. The CDR3 is made up of 14 amino acids. The CDR3 here is CASSPLGQGNEQYF. For the CDR3, the DNA is TGTGCCAGCAGCCCGTTGGGACAGGGGAACGAGCAGTACTTC.

The chain combines TRBV5-1 with TRBJ2-1, with TRBD2 matching over 14 bases. The ends lost 2 bases at V and 12 bases at J; junction bases unmatched: 10. The germline V gene has CDR1 SGHRS and CDR2 YFSETQ. The CDR3 extends over 16 amino acids. As DNA, the CDR3 is TGCGCCAGCAGCTTTTCCGGGACTAGCGGGAGTCGGGGGCAGTTCTTC. Translating gives CASSFSGTSGSRGQFF. Full variable domain (outside the CDR3, taken from reference TRBV5-1 and TRBJ2-1): KAGVTQTPRYLIKTRGQQVTLSCSPISGHRSVSWYQQTPGQGLQFLFEYFSETQRNKGNFPGRFSGRQFSNSRSEMNVSTLELGDSALYLCASSFSGTSGSRGQFFGPGTRLTVL.

This clone was observed a few times. V usage is TRBV4-3 and J usage is TRBJ2-1, with 11 nucleotides matching TRBD2. J lost 5 bases, V lost 0 bases, and 0 bases had no gene match. The CDR3 totals 15 residues. Germline-derived CDR1 and CDR2 are LGHNA and YSLEER. CDR3 DNA: TGCGCCAGCAGCCAAGAACTAGCGGGGGACAATGAGCAGTTCTTC. Translating gives CASSQELAGDNEQFF.

This clone was detected a few times. Other DNA sequences of this sample code for an identical CDR3. The chain links TRBV11-2 to TRBJ2-7; 7 bases line up with TRBD1. The CDR3 consists of 14 residues. V dropped 5 bases and J dropped 0; count of bases not matched to a gene: 4. Per the germline V gene, CDR1 is SGHAT and CDR2 is FQNNGV. For the CDR3, the DNA is TGTGCCAGCAGCCCAAGGACAGGCTCCTACGAGCAGTACTTC. Amino acid sequence: CASSPRTGSYEQYF.

The chain combines TRBV9 with TRBJ1-6; D call uncertain. CDR1 and CDR2 from the germline V gene are SGDLS and YYNGEE. The CDR3 is 15 residues long. V was trimmed by 0 bases and J by 7 bases, leaving 11 bases between them. CDR3 loop: CASSVDAGRNSPLHF. CDR3 nucleotides: TGTGCCAGCAGCGTAGACGCGGGGAGGAATTCACCCCTCCACTTT.

This clone was counted only a few times. The chain employs TRBV27 and TRBJ1-1, with a tentative D call TRBD1 (6 bases). V was clipped by 3 bases and J by 4 bases, with 9 bases between them. The CDR3 consists of 13 residues. Looked up from germline, CDR1 is MNHEY and CDR2 is SMNVEV (reference sequence). CDR3 loop: CASSFGQSTEAFF. DNA of the CDR3: TGTGCCAGCAGTTTCGGACAGAGCACTGAAGCTTTCTTT.

The chain links TRBV7-3 to TRBJ1-1; D ambiguous. There are 16 residues in the CDR3. The V gene lost 5 bases and the J gene lost 5 bases, with 21 bases spanning the gap. Germline V gene lookup returns CDR1 SGHTA and CDR2 FQGTGA. The CDR3 is CASSPNRHLPGTEAFF. CDR3 DNA sequence: TGTGCCAGCAGCCCGAACAGACACCTCCCGGGGACTGAAGCTTTCTTT.

On this clone: The same CDR3 arises from other DNA sequences in this sample as well. J is TRBJ1-1 and V is TRBV6-5, with D possibly TRBD1 on 6 matching bases. In germline, CDR1 is MNHEY, CDR2 SVGAGI. V was pared by 1 base and J by 2 bases, with 8 bases between. The CDR3 totals 14 residues. CDR3 bases: TGTGCCAGCAGTTACTTACAGGGAAACACTGAAGCTTTCTTT. Protein: CASSYLQGNTEAFF.

V is TRBV19 and J is TRBJ1-4; D uncertain. The germline V gene has CDR1 LNHDA and CDR2 SQIVND (reference sequence). This CDR3 has 15 residues. V was trimmed by 6 bases and J by 2 bases, leaving 13 bases between them. The DNA for the CDR3 is TGTGCCAGTAGAACACAGCAGGTCACTAATGAAAAACTGTTTTTT. It encodes CASRTQQVTNEKLFF.

This chain uses TRBV19 with TRBJ2-7, with 10 nucleotides matching TRBD1. The junction had 3 bases not matched to a gene; V was cut back by 3 bases and J by 1 base. Germline V lookup: CDR1 LNHDA, CDR2 SQIVND (reference sequence). The CDR3 covers 15 residues. The CDR3 sequence: CASSMGQGLSYEQYF. CDR3 DNA: TGTGCCAGTAGTATGGGACAGGGGCTATCCTACGAGCAGTACTTC. The whole variable domain, remainder taken from reference TRBV19 and TRBJ2-7, is DGGITQSPKYLFRKEGQNVTLSCEQNLNHDAMYWYRQDPGQGLRLIYYSQIVNDFQKGDIAEGYSVSREKKESFPLTVTSAQKNPTAFYLCASSMGQGLSYEQYFGPGTRLTVT.

V and J are TRBV4-1 and TRBJ2-5; TRBD2 matches 9 bases. V shed 4 bases and J 4 bases; nucleotides not matched to a gene: 10. The CDR3 consists of 16 residues. Per the germline V gene, CDR1 is MGHRA and CDR2 is YSYEKL. CDR3 nucleotides: TGCGCCAGCAGCCCGACGGCTAGCGGGGCCCTAGAGACCCAGTACTTC. Encoded protein: CASSPTASGALETQYF.

This rearrangement joins TRBV2 to TRBJ1-2; 9 nucleotides agree with TRBD1. Trimming cost V 6 bases and J 6 bases; bases outside gene matches: 5. The CDR3 runs to 13 residues. The V gene's germline CDR1 is SNHLY and CDR2 FYNNEI. The CDR3 protein is CASSEDRGHGYTF. CDR3 DNA sequence: TGTGCCAGCAGCGAGGACAGGGGCCATGGCTACACCTTC.

J is TRBJ1-6 and V is TRBV25-1; D might be TRBD1 (6 bases). Germline V lookup: CDR1 MGHDK, CDR2 SYGVNS. Trimming removed 6 bases from V and 8 bases from J, with 14 bases in between. This CDR3 has 14 amino acids. The chain's CDR3 is CASRPQGNYSPLHF. The CDR3 nucleotides read TGTGCCAGCAGGCCTCAGGGGAACTATTCACCCCTCCACTTT.

The J gene is TRBJ1-3, the V gene TRBV27; TRBD1 is a possible D gene (6 bases). CDR1 MNHEY and CDR2 SMNVEV come from the germline V gene (reference sequence). The CDR3 covers 15 residues. V gave up 5 bases and J gave up 3 bases, with 14 bases separating them. The DNA of the CDR3 is TGTGCCAGCAGTCGCGATTGGGGGCTTGGAAACACCATATATTTT. As protein: CASSRDWGLGNTIYF.